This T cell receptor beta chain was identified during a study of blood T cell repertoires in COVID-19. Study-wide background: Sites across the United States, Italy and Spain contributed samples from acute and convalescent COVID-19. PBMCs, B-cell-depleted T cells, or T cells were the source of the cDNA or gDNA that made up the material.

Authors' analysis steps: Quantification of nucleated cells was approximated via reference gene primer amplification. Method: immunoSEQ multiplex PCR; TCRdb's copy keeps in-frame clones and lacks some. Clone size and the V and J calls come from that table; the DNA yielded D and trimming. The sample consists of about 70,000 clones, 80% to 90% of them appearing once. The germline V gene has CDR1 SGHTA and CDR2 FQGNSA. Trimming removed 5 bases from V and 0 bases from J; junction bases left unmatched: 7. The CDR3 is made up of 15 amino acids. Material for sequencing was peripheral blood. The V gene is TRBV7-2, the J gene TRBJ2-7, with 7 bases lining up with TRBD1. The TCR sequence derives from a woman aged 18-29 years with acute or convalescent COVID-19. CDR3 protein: CASSLRDSFSYEQYF. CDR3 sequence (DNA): TGTGCCAGCAGCCTCCGGGACAGCTTCTCCTACGAGCAGTACTTC.